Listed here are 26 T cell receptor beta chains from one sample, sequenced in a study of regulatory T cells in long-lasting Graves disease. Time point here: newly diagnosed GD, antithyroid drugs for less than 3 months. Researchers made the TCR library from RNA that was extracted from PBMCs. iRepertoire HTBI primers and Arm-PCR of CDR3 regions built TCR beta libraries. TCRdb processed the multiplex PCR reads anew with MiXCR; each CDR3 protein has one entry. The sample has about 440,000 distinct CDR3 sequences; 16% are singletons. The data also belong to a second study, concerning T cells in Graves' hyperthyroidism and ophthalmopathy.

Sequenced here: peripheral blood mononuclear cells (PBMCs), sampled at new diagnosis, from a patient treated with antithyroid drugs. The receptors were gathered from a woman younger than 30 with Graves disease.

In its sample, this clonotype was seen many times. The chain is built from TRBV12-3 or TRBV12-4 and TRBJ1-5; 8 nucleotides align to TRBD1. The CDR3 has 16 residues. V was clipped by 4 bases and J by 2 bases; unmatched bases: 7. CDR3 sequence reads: CASSYRTGTGNQPQHF. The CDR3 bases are TGTGCCAGCAGTTACCGGACAGGGACTGGCAATCAGCCCCAGCATTTT.

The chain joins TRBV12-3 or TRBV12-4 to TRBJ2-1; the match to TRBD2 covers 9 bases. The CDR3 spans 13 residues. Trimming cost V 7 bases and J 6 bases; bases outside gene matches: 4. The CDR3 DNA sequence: TGTGCCAGCACCATGACTAGCGGCAATGAGCAGTTCTTC. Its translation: CASTMTSGNEQFF.

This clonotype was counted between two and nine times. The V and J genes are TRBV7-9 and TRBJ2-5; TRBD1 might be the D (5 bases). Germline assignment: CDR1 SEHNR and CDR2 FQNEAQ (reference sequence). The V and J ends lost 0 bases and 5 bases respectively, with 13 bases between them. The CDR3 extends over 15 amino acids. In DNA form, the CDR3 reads TGTGCCAGCAGCTTAGCGTCAGGGATATGGGAGACCCAGTACTTC. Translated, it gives CASSLASGIWETQYF.

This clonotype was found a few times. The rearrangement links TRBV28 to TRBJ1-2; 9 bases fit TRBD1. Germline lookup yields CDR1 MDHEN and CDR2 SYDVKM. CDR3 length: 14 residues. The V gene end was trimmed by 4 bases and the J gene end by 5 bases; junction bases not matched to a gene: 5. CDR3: CASSSSTGGYGYTF. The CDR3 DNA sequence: TGTGCCAGCAGTTCCTCGACAGGGGGGTATGGCTACACCTTC.

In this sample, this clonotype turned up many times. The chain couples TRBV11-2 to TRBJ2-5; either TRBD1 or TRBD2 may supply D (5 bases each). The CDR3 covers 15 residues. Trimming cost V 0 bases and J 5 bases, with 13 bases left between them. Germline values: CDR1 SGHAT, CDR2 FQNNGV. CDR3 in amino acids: CASSLDPPGRETQYF. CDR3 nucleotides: TGTGCCAGCAGCTTAGACCCTCCGGGACGGGAGACCCAGTACTTC.

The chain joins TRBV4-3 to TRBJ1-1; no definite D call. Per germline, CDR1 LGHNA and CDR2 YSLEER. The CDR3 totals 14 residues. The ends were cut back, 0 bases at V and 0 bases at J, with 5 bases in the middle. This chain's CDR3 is CASSQESVNTEAFF. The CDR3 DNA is TGCGCCAGCAGCCAAGAATCGGTGAACACTGAAGCTTTCTTT.

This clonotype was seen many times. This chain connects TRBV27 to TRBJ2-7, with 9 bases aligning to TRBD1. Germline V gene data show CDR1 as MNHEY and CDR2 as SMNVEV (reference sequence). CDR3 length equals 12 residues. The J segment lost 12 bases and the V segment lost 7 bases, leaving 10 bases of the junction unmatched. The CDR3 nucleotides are TGTGCCAGCATAAACAGCACAGGGGGCTTGTACTTC. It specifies CASINSTGGLYF.

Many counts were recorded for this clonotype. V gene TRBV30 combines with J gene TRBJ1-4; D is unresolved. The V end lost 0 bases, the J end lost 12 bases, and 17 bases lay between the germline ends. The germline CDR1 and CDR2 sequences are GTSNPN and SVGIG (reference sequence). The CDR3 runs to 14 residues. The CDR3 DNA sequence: TGTGCCTGGAGTGTTGAAGGGTACACTGGGCAACTGTTTTTT. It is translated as CAWSVEGYTGQLFF.

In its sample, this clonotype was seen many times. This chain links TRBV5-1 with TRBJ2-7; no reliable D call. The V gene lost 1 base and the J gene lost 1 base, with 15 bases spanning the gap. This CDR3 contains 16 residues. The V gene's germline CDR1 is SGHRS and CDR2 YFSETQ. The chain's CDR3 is CASSLNDPPPSYEQYF. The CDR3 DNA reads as TGCGCCAGCAGCTTGAACGACCCTCCCCCATCCTACGAGCAGTACTTC.

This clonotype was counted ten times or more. CDR3 sequence reads: CASMTSYLPYEQYF. The DNA of the CDR3 is TGTGCCAGCATGACTAGCTATTTGCCCTACGAGCAGTACTTC. The chain uses TRBV6-1 and TRBJ2-7; 7 bases fit TRBD2. Germline CDR1 reads MNHNS; CDR2 reads SASEGT. The CDR3 covers 14 residues. The ends lost 7 bases at V and 2 bases at J; junction bases unmatched: 8.

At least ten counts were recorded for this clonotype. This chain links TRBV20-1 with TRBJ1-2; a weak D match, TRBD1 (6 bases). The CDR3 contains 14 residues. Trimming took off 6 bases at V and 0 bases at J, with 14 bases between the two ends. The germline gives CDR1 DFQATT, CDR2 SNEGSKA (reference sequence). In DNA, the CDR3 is TGCAGTGCACCCGAGGCAGGGGCTAACTATGGCTACACCTTC. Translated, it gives CSAPEAGANYGYTF.

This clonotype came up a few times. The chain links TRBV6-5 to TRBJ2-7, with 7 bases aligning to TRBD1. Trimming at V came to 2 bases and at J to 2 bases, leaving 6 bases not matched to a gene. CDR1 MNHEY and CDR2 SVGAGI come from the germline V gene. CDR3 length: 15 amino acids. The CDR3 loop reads CASSYLGQGAYEQYF. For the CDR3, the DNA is TGTGCCAGCAGTTACCTCGGGCAGGGGGCCTACGAGCAGTACTTC.

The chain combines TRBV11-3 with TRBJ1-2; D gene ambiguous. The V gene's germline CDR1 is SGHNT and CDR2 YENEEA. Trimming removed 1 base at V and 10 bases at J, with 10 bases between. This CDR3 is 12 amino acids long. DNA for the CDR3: TGTGCCAGCAGCTTAGGGAGGGAAGTCTACACCTTC. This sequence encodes CASSLGREVYTF.

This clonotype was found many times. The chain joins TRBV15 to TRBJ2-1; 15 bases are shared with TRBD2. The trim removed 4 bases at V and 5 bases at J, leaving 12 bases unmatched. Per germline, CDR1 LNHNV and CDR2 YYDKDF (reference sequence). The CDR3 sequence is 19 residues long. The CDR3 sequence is CATSKDGLAGGQVDNEQFF. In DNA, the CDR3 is TGTGCCACCAGCAAGGACGGACTAGCGGGAGGGCAGGTAGACAATGAGCAGTTCTTC.

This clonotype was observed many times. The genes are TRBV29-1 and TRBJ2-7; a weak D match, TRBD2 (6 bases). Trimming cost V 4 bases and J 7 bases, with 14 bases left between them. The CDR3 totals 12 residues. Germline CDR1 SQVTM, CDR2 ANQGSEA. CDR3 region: CSVVGGGGEQYF. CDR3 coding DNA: TGCAGCGTTGTGGGGGGAGGTGGGGAGCAGTACTTC.

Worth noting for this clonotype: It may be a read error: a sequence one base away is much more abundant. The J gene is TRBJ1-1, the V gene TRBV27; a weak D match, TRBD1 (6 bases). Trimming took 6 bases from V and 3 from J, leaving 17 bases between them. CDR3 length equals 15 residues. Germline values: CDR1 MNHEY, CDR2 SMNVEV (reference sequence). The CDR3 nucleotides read TGTGCCAGCAGGGCAATCTTTGGGGGGCACACTGAAGCTTTCTTT. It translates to CASRAIFGGHTEAFF.

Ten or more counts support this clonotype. The CDR3 sequence: CAWRRVDRAGTQYF. As DNA, the CDR3 is TGTGCCTGGAGGAGGGTCGACAGGGCTGGTACGCAGTATTTT. V is TRBV30 and J is TRBJ2-3; 7 nucleotides line up with TRBD1. After removal of 3 bases from V and 8 bases from J, the junction contained 11 bases not matched to a gene. This CDR3 contains 14 residues. Germline V gene data show CDR1 as GTSNPN and CDR2 as SVGIG (reference sequence).

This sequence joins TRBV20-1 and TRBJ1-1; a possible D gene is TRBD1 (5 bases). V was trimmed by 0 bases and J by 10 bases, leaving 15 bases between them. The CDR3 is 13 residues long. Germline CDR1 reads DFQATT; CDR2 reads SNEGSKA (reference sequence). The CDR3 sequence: CSARDVGTEGAFF. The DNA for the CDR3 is TGCAGTGCTAGAGATGTGGGGACCGAAGGAGCTTTCTTT.

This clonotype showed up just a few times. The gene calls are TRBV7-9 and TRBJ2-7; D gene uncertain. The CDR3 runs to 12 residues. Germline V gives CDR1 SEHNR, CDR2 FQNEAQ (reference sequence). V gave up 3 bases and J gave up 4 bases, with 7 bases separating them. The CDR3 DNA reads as TGTGCCAGCAGCTTTGACAATTACGAGCAGTACTTC. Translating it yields CASSFDNYEQYF.

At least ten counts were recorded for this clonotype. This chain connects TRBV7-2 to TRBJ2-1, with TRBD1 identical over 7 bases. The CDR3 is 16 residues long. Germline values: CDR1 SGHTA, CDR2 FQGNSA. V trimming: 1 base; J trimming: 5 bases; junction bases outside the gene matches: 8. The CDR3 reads CASSLVLGTANNEQFF. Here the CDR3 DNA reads TGTGCCAGCAGCTTAGTTTTAGGGACAGCCAACAATGAGCAGTTCTTC.

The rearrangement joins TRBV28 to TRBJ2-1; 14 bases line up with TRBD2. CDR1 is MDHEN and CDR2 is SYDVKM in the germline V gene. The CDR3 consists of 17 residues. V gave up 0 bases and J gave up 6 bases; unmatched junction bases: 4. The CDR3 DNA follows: TGTGCCAGCAGTTTATGGGGACTAGCGGGAGTTCTCAATGAGCAGTTCTTC. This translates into CASSLWGLAGVLNEQFF.

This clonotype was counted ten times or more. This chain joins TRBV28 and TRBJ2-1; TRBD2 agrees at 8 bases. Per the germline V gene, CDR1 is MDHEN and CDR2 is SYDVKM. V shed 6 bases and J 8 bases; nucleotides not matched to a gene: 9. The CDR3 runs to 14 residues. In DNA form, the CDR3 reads TGTGCCAGCAGAACGGGACTAGTTGTCTATGAGCAGTTCTTC. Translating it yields CASRTGLVVYEQFF.

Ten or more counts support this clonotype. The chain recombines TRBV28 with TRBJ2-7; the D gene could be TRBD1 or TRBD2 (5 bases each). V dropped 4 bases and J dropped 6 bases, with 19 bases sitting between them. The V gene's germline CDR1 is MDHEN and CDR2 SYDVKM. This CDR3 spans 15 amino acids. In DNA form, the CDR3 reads TGTGCCAGCAGTTCTAGGGGACCTCTACCCCCCGAGCAGTACTTC. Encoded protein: CASSSRGPLPPEQYF.

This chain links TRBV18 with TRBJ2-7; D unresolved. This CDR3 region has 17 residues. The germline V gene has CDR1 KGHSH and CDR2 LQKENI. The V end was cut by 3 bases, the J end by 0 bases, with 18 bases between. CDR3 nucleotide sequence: TGTGCCAGCTCACCGGGATGGCGGTTGCCCCTCTCCTACGAGCAGTACTTC. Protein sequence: CASSPGWRLPLSYEQYF.

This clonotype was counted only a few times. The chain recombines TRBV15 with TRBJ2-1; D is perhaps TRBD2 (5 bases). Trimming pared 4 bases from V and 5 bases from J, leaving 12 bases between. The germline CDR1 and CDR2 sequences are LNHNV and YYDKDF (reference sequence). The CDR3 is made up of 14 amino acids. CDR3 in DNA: TGTGCCACCAGCACCAAAGACTACGACAATGAGCAGTTCTTC. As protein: CATSTKDYDNEQFF.

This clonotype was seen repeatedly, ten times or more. The CDR3, as DNA: TGTGCCAGCAGAAGGCTAGCGGGAGTAGCAACAGATACGCAGTATTTT. It is translated as CASRRLAGVATDTQYF. This chain connects TRBV6-2 or TRBV6-3 to TRBJ2-3, with 10 bases fitting TRBD2. This CDR3 is built from 16 residues. Unmatched junction bases numbered 9, after V lost 6 bases and J lost 3 bases. In germline, CDR1 is MNHEY, CDR2 SVGEGT.